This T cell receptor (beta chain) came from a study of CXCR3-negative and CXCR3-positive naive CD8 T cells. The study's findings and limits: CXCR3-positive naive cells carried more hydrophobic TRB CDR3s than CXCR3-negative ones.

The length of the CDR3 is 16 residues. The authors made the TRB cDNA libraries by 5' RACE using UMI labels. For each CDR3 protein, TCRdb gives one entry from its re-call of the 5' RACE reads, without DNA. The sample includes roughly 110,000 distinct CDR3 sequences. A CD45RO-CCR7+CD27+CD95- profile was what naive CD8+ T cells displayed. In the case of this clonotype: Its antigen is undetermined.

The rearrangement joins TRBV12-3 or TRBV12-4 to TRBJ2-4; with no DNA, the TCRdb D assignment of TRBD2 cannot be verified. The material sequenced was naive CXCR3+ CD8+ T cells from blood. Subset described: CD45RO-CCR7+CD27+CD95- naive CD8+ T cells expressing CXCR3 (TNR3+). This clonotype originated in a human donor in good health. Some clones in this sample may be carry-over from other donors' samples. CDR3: CASSLSSLSAKNIQYF.